Following are 2 T cell receptor beta chains from one sample sequenced in a study of blood T cell repertoires in COVID-19. Method: immunoSEQ multiplex PCR; TCRdb's copy keeps in-frame clones and lacks some. This sample has about 260,000 clones, with around 90% found just once. Sequencing was carried out using peripheral blood. Receptor source: a woman aged 40 to 50 with acute or convalescent COVID-19.

The V call is TRBV5-6, the J call TRBJ2-1; TRBD1 matches 10 bases. J lost 8 bases, V lost 4 bases, and 15 bases had no gene match. Germline loops: CDR1 SGHDT, CDR2 YYEEEE. The CDR3 is made up of 17 amino acids. In nucleotides, the CDR3 is TGTGCCAGCAGCAACTTCAAATCGGACAGGGGGAGGGATGAGCAGTTCTTC. It codes for CASSNFKSDRGRDEQFF.

V and J are TRBV24-1 and TRBJ2-2; 7 bases match TRBD1. Losses at the gene ends were 2 bases for V and 0 bases for J; bases not matched to a gene: 2. Germline CDR1 KGHDR, CDR2 SFDVKD. The CDR3 has 16 amino acids. CDR3 loop: CATSDWDRPNTGELFF. DNA for the CDR3: TGTGCCACCAGTGATTGGGACAGACCGAACACCGGGGAGCTGTTTTTT.